The T cell receptor beta chain under discussion was sequenced for a study of cytomegalovirus exposure and HLA in healthy donors. Whole-study context: Earlier findings included approximately 120 million unique TCR beta sequences obtained from about 180 million T cells. Overall study findings and caveats: In a later analysis, TCR association rates varied by HLA locus: DRB1 most, HLA-C fewest. Associated with cytomegalovirus, according to the listing, were 150 to 200 TCR beta chains.

V dropped 6 bases and J dropped 2 bases, with 7 bases sitting between them. Germline loops: CDR1 MNHNY, CDR2 SVGAGI (reference sequence). CDR3 length: 12 residues. As concerns this clone: No antigen is known for it.

PCR involved 60 Vbeta and 13 Jbeta primers. Some clones are missing from TCRdb's copy, which holds only in-frame ones; the method was immunoSEQ multiplex PCR. There are under 150,000 clones in the sample; roughly 80% occur only once, and over 2% lies in the top ten. The clonotype was recovered from a man younger than 40 in good health and CMV-seronegative. Sample: PBMCs. The chain carries TRBV6-6 and TRBJ1-2; D is unclear. DNA for the CDR3: TGTGCCAGCAGCATTACAAACTATGGCTACACCTTC. It yields the protein CASSITNYGYTF.